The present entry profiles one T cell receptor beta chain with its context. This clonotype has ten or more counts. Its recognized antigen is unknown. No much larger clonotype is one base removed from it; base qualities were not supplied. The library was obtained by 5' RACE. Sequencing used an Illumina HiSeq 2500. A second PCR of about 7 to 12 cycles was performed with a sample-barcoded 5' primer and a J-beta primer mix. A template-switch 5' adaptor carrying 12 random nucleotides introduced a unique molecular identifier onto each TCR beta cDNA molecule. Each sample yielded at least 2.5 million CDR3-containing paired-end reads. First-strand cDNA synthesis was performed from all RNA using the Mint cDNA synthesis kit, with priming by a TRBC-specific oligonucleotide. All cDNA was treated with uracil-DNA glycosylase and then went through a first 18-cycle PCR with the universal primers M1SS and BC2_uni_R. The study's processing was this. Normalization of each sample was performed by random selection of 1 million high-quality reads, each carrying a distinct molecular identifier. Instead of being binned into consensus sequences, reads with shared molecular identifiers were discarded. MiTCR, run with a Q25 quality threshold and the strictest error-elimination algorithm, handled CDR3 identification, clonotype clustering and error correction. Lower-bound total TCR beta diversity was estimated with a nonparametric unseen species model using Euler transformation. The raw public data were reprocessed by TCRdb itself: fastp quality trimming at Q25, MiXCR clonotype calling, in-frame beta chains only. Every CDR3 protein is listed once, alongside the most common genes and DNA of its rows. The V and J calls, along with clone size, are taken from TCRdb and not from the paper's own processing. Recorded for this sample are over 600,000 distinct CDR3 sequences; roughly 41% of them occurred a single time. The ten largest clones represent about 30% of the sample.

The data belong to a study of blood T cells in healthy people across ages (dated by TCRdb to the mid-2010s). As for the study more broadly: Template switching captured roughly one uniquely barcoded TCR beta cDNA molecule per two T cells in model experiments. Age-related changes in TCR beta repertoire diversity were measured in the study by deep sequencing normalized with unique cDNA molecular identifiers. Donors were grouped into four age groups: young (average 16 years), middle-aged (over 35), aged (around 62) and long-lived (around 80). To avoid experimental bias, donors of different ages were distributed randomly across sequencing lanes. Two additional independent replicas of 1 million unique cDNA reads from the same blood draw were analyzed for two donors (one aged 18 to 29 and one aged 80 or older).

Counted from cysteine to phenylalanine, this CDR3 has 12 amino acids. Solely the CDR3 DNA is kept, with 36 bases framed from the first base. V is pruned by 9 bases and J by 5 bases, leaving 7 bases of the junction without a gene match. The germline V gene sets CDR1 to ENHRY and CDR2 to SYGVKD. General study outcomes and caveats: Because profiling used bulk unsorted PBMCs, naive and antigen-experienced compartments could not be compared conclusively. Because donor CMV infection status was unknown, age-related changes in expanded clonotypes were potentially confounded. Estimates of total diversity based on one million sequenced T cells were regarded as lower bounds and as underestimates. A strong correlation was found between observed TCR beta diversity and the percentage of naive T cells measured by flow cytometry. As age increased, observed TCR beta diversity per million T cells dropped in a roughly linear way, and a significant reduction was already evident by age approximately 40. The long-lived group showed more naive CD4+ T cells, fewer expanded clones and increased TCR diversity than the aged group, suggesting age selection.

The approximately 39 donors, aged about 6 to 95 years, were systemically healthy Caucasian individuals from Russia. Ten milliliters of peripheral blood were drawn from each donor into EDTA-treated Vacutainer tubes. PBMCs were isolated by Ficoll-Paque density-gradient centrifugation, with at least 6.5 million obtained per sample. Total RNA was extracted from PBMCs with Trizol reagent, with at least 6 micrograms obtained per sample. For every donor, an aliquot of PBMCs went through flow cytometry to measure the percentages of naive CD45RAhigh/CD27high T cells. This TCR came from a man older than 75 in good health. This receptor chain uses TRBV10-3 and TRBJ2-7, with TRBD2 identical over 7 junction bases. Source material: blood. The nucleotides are TGTGCCATGGGAGGACTAGTTGACGAGCAGTACTTC. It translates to CAMGGLVDEQYF.